The entry that follows covers one TCR beta chain sequence. Its target is unknown. The source of the sample is a study of OX40 agonist ivuxolimab in advanced cancers. Study-wide context: Three patients had partial responses: one hepatocellular carcinoma, two cutaneous melanoma.

Using immunoSEQ multiplex PCR, the repertoire was profiled, and TCRdb retains in-frame clones only, with some absent. The sample includes just under 65,000 clones, 91% of them seen just once. Per the germline V gene, CDR1 is MNHNS and CDR2 is SASEGT. The CDR3 spans 15 residues. V was pared by 2 bases and J by 0 bases, with 8 bases between. Study-level results: CD4+ and CD8+ blood T cells expanded clonally by week 6 at 0.1 to 3.0 mg/kg. Nonresponders, in some cases, also had low normalized T-cell clonal expansion.

The chain couples TRBV6-1 to TRBJ1-5; no reliable D call. This TCR was recovered from an adult with an advanced solid tumor such as melanoma, head and neck, liver or kidney cancer. Sequenced material: CD4+ or CD8+ T cells sorted from blood, taken in a trial of the OX40 agonist ivuxolimab. CDR3 residues: CASSEISFSNQPQHF. The CDR3 DNA is TGTGCCAGCAGTGAAATCAGCTTTAGCAATCAGCCCCAGCATTTT.